This T cell receptor beta chain was retrieved from a study of T cells in narcolepsy. The study, taken as a whole, reports: In some patient and control memory CD4+ samples, autoreactive clones were absent. Blood of same and different patients, but not healthy controls, reportedly held recurring autoreactive clonotypes. Comparing one patient's CSF and blood CD4+ clonotypes highlighted HCRT- and TRIB2-specific autoreactive clonotypes.

J gave up 0 bases and V 6 bases, and 8 bases lay outside the gene matches. Looked up from germline, CDR1 is MDHEN and CDR2 is SYDVKM. CDR3 size: 15 residues. A word on this clone: Its antigen is not identified.

The assay was immunoSEQ multiplex PCR, and TCRdb's table has in-frame clones only and misses some. Of under 35,000 clones in the sample, 83% were seen once. The chain is built from TRBV28 and TRBJ2-7; 7 bases align to TRBD1. This receptor was identified in a human donor in good health. The sequencing input was memory (CD45RA-) CD4+ T cells from blood. In DNA form, the CDR3 reads TGTGCCAGCAGGGCAACAGGGGTCTACTCCTACGAGCAGTACTTC. The encoded protein is CASRATGVYSYEQYF.